This TCR beta chain was observed in a study of type 1 regulatory T cells. Across the study: T-allo10 is an in vitro-generated, Tr1-enriched CD4 T cell product specific for alloantigen.

This CDR3 contains 13 residues. Trimming took 5 bases from V and 2 from J, leaving 9 bases between them. Germline V CDR1 and CDR2: LGHDT, YNNKEL (reference sequence). TCRdb reanalysed the reads using MiXCR and keeps one entry per CDR3 protein. The sample has about 67,000 distinct CDR3 sequences; about 48% are singletons. This clonotype was observed a few times. Its matching antigen is unknown. This clonotype originated in a human donor in good health. The sequencing input was cultured non-Tr1 T cells, either the whole culture or a sorted T cell fraction (not recorded which). The genes are TRBV3-1 and TRBJ1-1; D gene uncertain. CDR3 sequence reads: CASSTGINTEAFF. The CDR3 bases are TGTGCCAGCAGCACCGGGATTAACACTGAAGCTTTCTTT.